The following is a TCR beta chain sequence with its context. The assay was immunoSEQ multiplex PCR, and TCRdb's table has in-frame clones only and misses some. Of 2 million to 2.5 million clones listed, just over 90% were seen once; the top ten hold under 2%. These data originate in a study of shared clonotypes between healthy human individuals. Terminally differentiated effector memory CD45RA+ cells were excluded from the naive CD8 cells, which were CD45RO-negative and positively selected for CCR7. Germline assignment: CDR1 MNHEY and CDR2 SMNVEV (reference sequence). Trimming took 5 bases from V and 2 from J; bases not matched to a gene: 9. CDR3 length: 16 residues.

Sequencing was performed on naive CD8+ T cells from PBMCs. The TCR comes from a young man in good health. Some clones in this sample may be carry-over from other donors' samples. The chain joins TRBV27 to TRBJ2-7, with 10 bases that match TRBD1. CDR3 DNA: TGTGCCAGCAGTACCACCGGACAGGGGGTTACCTACGAGCAGTACTTC. Amino acids: CASSTTGQGVTYEQYF.